This TCR beta chain was profiled in a study of a mutant IDH1 vaccine in newly diagnosed glioma. On the study more broadly: Patients in the study were vaccinated eight times, receiving shots in weeks 1, 3, 5, 7, 11, 15, 19 and 23. Patients had received radiotherapy, temozolomide, or both previously, most receiving both.

Germline CDR1 SGHNT, CDR2 YYREEE (reference sequence). With 0 bases removed from V and 8 bases from J, the gap between germline ends came to 8 bases. The CDR3 consists of 13 residues. The protocol was immunoSEQ multiplex PCR, while the TCRdb copy is restricted to in-frame clones and leaves out a portion. Seen here are about 37,000 clones, just under 85% observed once, and the top ten hold roughly 24%. This sample's time point: week 5, during vaccination. The investigators gave 300 ug of mutant IDH1 20-mer peptide in each vaccine dose, together with topical imiquimod. Worth noting for this clone: Its target is not known.

The input for sequencing was PBMCs, taken from a glioma patient whose treatment included an IDH1 peptide vaccine. The chain recombines TRBV5-4 with TRBJ1-4; tentative D call: TRBD1 (5 bases). This sequence was found in a man aged 25 to 45 with glioma. The CDR3, as DNA: TGTGCCAGCAGCTTGGCACAGGAAGAAAAACTGTTTTTT. Encoded protein: CASSLAQEEKLFF. The variable domain in full, with the rest retrieved from reference TRBV5-4 and TRBJ1-4, is ETGVTQSPTHLIKTRGQQVTLRCSSQSGHNTVSWYQQALGQGPQFIFQYYREEENGRGNFPPRFSGLQFPNYSSELNVNALELDDSALYLCASSLAQEEKLFFGSGTQLSVL.